Listed below are T cell receptor beta chains from one sample, sequenced in a study of CD8 T cells in ankylosing spondylitis. MiXCR, run by TCRdb on the 5' RACE reads, gives a single entry per CDR3 protein. The sample includes more than 300,000 distinct CDR3 sequences, roughly 10% seen only once; the top ten take roughly 9%. The specimen sequenced was blood, either unsorted or a sorted T cell fraction (not recorded which). The receptor source for this set is a female donor with ankylosing spondylitis or in good health (not recorded which). Both conserved end residues are part of each CDR3. D genes are given only for firm matches. A clone size is listed for some rows: how often the clone was seen (once, few, many), or a class if it is expanded.

D	J	V	size	DNA	CDR3
.	TRBJ2-1	TRBV12-3/TRBV12-4	many	TGTGCCAGCACAGAAACAGGCTACAATGAGCAGTTCTTC	CASTETGYNEQFF
.	TRBJ2-7	TRBV7-2	few	TGTGCCAGCAGCTTATATGAGGGGCGCTACGAGCAGTACTTC	CASSLYEGRYEQYF
.	TRBJ2-2	TRBV20-1	many	TGCAGTGCCCCTTTAAGTCGCCTGAACACCGGGGAGCTGTTTTTT	CSAPLSRLNTGELFF
.	TRBJ2-7	TRBV18	many	TGTGCCAGCTCACCACCGTATTTGAGCTACGAGCAGTACTTC	CASSPPYLSYEQYF
.	TRBJ2-1	TRBV24-1	many	TGTGCCACCAGTGATTTGTCTCAAGAGCAGTTCTTC	CATSDLSQEQFF
.	TRBJ2-1	TRBV5-1	.	TGCGCCAGCGACACAGGGATTGGTGAGCAGTTCTTC	CASDTGIGEQFF
.	TRBJ2-7	TRBV6-1	.	TGTGCCACCATCGGGAGCTCCTACGAGCAGTACTTC	CATIGSSYEQYF
.	TRBJ2-3	TRBV6-2/TRBV6-3	many	TGTGCCAGCAGACCGACTAGTACCGATACGCAGTATTTT	CASRPTSTDTQYF
.	TRBJ2-7	TRBV5-1	.	TGCGCCAGCAGCTTACAGGACCCATCCTACGAGCAGTACTTC	CASSLQDPSYEQYF
TRBD1	TRBJ1-1	TRBV5-5	.	TGTGCCAGCAGCTTGGCCTGGACAGGGATGAACACTGAAGCTTTCTTT	CASSLAWTGMNTEAFF
.	TRBJ1-2	TRBV5-1	many	TGCGCCAGCAGAGTGGCCGGTAACTATGGCTACACCTTC	CASRVAGNYGYTF
.	TRBJ2-5	TRBV20-1	.	TGCAGTGCTAGAGATCTGGTCGGGGGGCGCCTTTACTTC	CSARDLVGGRLYF
.	TRBJ2-1	TRBV29-1	many	TGCAGCGTTGGATTGACGACAGGGTCGGACTACTTCTTC	CSVGLTTGSDYFF
.	TRBJ1-1	TRBV29-1	many	TGCAGCGCGAAGGGGGGGACACTTGAAGCTTTCTTT	CSAKGGTLEAFF
TRBD2	TRBJ2-3	TRBV10-3	.	TGTGCCATCACCAGCGGGAGGAGGCCAGATACGCAGTATTTT	CAITSGRRPDTQYF
.	TRBJ2-2	TRBV18	many	TGTGCCAGCTCACCATCAAGCGAATACACCGGGGAGCTGTTTTTT	CASSPSSEYTGELFF
TRBD2	TRBJ2-3	TRBV14	.	TGTGCCAGCAGCCAAGAGGTAGCGGGGGGGCAGTATTTT	CASSQEVAGGQYF
.	TRBJ2-3	TRBV7-2	many	TGTGCCAGCAGCGAACAGGGAGATACGCAGTATTTT	CASSEQGDTQYF